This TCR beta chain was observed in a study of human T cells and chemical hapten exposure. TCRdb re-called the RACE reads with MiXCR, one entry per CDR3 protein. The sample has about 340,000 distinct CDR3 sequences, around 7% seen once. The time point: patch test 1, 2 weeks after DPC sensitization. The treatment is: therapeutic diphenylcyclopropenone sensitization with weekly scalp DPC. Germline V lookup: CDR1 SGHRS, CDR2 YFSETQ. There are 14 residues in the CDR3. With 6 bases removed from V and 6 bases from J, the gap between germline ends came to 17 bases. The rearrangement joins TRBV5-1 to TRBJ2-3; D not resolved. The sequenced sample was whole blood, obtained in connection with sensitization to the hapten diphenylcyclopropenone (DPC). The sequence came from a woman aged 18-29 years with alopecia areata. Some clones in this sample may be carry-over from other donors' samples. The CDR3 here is CASMTGSPRDTQYF. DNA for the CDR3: TGCGCCAGCATGACGGGTTCTCCGCGGGATACGCAGTATTTT.